Listed below are T cell receptor beta chains from one sample, sequenced in a study of Graves' ophthalmopathy and Graves' hyperthyroidism. MiXCR, run by TCRdb on the multiplex PCR reads, gives a single entry per CDR3 protein. The profile shows a few hundred thousand distinct CDR3 sequences, 17% of them singletons. The specimen was peripheral blood. These receptors were taken from an adult man with Graves' ophthalmopathy. Both conserved end residues are part of each CDR3. Fields, in order: V gene, D gene, J gene, clone size, CDR3 DNA, CDR3 protein. The D gene is left open where the match is weak. Rows may omit the clone size; those that give it use once, few, many or a size class.

v_call: TRBV12-3/TRBV12-4; d_call: .; j_call: TRBJ2-5; clone_size: many; cdr3_nt: TGTGCCAGCAGCTTCTCCCAAGAGACCCAGTACTTC; cdr3_aa: CASSFSQETQYF
v_call: TRBV30; d_call: .; j_call: TRBJ1-2; clone_size: many; cdr3_nt: TGTGCCTGGAGTGGGGGGCCTTATGGCTACACCTTC; cdr3_aa: CAWSGGPYGYTF
v_call: TRBV5-6; d_call: TRBD1; j_call: TRBJ1-2; clone_size: .; cdr3_nt: TGTGCCAGCAGCTTGGGCGGGACAGTTTATGGCTACACCTTC; cdr3_aa: CASSLGGTVYGYTF
v_call: TRBV6-1; d_call: TRBD1; j_call: TRBJ1-3; clone_size: many; cdr3_nt: TGTGCCAGCACCCGGGACAGCTCTGGAAACACCATATATTTT; cdr3_aa: CASTRDSSGNTIYF
v_call: TRBV7-2; d_call: TRBD2; j_call: TRBJ2-5; clone_size: many; cdr3_nt: TGTGCCAGCAACAAGCGGGGGGGGGTAGAAGAGACCCAGTACTTC; cdr3_aa: CASNKRGGVEETQYF
v_call: TRBV7-9; d_call: .; j_call: TRBJ1-1; clone_size: many; cdr3_nt: TGTGCCAGCAGCTTGAGGGCGGAGAACACTGAAGCTTTCTTT; cdr3_aa: CASSLRAENTEAFF
v_call: TRBV6-1; d_call: TRBD1; j_call: TRBJ1-1; clone_size: many; cdr3_nt: TGTGCCAGCAGGTCGACAGGGGGCAAAACTGAAGCTTTCTTT; cdr3_aa: CASRSTGGKTEAFF
v_call: TRBV19; d_call: TRBD1; j_call: TRBJ1-1; clone_size: many; cdr3_nt: TGTGCCAGTAGTACACCGGGACAGGGGGCCAGGAGCACTGAAGCTTTCTTT; cdr3_aa: CASSTPGQGARSTEAFF
v_call: TRBV6-2/TRBV6-3; d_call: .; j_call: TRBJ2-7; clone_size: few; cdr3_nt: TGTGCCAGCAGTTACAGCAGGGGTCCTTTCGAGCAGTACTTC; cdr3_aa: CASSYSRGPFEQYF
v_call: TRBV4-1; d_call: .; j_call: TRBJ1-5; clone_size: many; cdr3_nt: TGCGCCAGCAGCCAAACGCTCCCAGGGATGGCTCAGCCCCAGCATTTT; cdr3_aa: CASSQTLPGMAQPQHF
v_call: TRBV27; d_call: TRBD2; j_call: TRBJ2-7; clone_size: many; cdr3_nt: TGTGCCAGCAGTGCCCGGGTGGCGGGAGCGGTCCGCGAGCAGTACTTC; cdr3_aa: CASSARVAGAVREQYF
v_call: TRBV20-1; d_call: TRBD1; j_call: TRBJ2-7; clone_size: once; cdr3_nt: TGCAGTGCTAAGACAGGGGGCGACGAGCAGTACTTC; cdr3_aa: CSAKTGGDEQYF
v_call: TRBV24-1; d_call: .; j_call: TRBJ1-2; clone_size: many; cdr3_nt: TGTGCCACCAGTGACGGGGGAGGCAGTGAGAACTATGGCTACACCTTC; cdr3_aa: CATSDGGGSENYGYTF
v_call: TRBV6-1; d_call: .; j_call: TRBJ2-5; clone_size: many; cdr3_nt: TGTGCCAGCAGTGAGGGGGTACCACAAGAGACCCAGTACTTC; cdr3_aa: CASSEGVPQETQYF
v_call: TRBV29-1; d_call: TRBD1; j_call: TRBJ1-6; clone_size: many; cdr3_nt: TGCACCCTACTTTCAAGTCAGCAAGGGGGCAACAATTCACCCCTCCACTTT; cdr3_aa: CTLLSSQQGGNNSPLHF
v_call: TRBV4-1; d_call: .; j_call: TRBJ2-7; clone_size: .; cdr3_nt: TGCGCCAGCAGCCAGACGACAGAGCCCACCTACGAGCAGTACTTC; cdr3_aa: CASSQTTEPTYEQYF
v_call: TRBV28; d_call: .; j_call: TRBJ1-6; clone_size: many; cdr3_nt: TGTGCCAGCAGTACCGCCGGAGGGGTCGGTGGCCTCCACTTT; cdr3_aa: CASSTAGGVGGLHF
v_call: TRBV29-1; d_call: .; j_call: TRBJ2-2; clone_size: many; cdr3_nt: TGCAGCGTGGACGGAGGCTCCGGGGAGCTGTTTTTT; cdr3_aa: CSVDGGSGELFF
v_call: TRBV7-2; d_call: .; j_call: TRBJ1-5; clone_size: many; cdr3_nt: TGTGCCAGCAGCTTAGCGGTGTATCAGCCCCAGCATTTT; cdr3_aa: CASSLAVYQPQHF
v_call: TRBV19; d_call: .; j_call: TRBJ1-2; clone_size: many; cdr3_nt: TGTGCCAGTACCGGTTGGAACTATGGCTACACCTTC; cdr3_aa: CASTGWNYGYTF
v_call: TRBV27; d_call: .; j_call: TRBJ1-5; clone_size: many; cdr3_nt: TGTGCCAGCAGTTTGGAGGTCGGGAGCAATCAGCCCCAGCATTTT; cdr3_aa: CASSLEVGSNQPQHF
v_call: TRBV7-2; d_call: .; j_call: TRBJ1-5; clone_size: many; cdr3_nt: TGTGCCAGCAGCACCCGGGACGGTGATCAGCCCCAGCATTTT; cdr3_aa: CASSTRDGDQPQHF
v_call: TRBV11-2; d_call: TRBD2; j_call: TRBJ2-2; clone_size: many; cdr3_nt: TGTGCCAGCAGCGCCACCGGGACTAGCGGGATGATGGCCGGGGAGCTGTTTTTT; cdr3_aa: CASSATGTSGMMAGELFF
v_call: TRBV11-2; d_call: .; j_call: TRBJ2-7; clone_size: many; cdr3_nt: TGTGCCAGCAGCTTAGACAGGTGGAGCTACGAGCAGTACTTC; cdr3_aa: CASSLDRWSYEQYF
v_call: TRBV20-1; d_call: .; j_call: TRBJ1-5; clone_size: many; cdr3_nt: TGCAGTGCTAGAGGGGACGGGCATCAGCCCCAGCATTTT; cdr3_aa: CSARGDGHQPQHF
v_call: TRBV6-1; d_call: .; j_call: TRBJ2-7; clone_size: many; cdr3_nt: TGTGCCAGCGTAAGGGTGCCCTACGAGCAGTACTTC; cdr3_aa: CASVRVPYEQYF